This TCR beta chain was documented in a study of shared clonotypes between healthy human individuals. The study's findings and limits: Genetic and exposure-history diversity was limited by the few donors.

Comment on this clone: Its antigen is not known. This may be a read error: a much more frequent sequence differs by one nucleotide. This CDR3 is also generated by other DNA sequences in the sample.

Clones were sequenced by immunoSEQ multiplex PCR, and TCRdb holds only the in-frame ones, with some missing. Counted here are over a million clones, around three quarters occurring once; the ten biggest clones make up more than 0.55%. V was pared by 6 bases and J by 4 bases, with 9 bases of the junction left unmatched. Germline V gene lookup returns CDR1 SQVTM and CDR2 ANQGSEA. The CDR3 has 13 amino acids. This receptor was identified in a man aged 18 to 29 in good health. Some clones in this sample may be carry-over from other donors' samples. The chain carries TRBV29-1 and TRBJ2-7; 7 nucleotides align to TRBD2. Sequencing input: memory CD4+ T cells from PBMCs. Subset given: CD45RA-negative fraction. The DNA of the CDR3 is TGCAGCGTAGCTAGCGGAAGAGGGTACGAGCAGTACTTC. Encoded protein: CSVASGRGYEQYF.